Detailed here is one TCR beta chain. The antigen is unknown. This sample was taken from a study of T cell responses to AZD1222 COVID-19 vaccine. Background on the study: Second-dose recipients at about 4 or about 12 weeks were treated as one pooled group. Study-level results: Spike regions recognized by vaccine-associated CD4 TCRs spanned the protein, led by 160-218 and 743-854. Females made up more of the donors, who were largely white British, and clonal diversity may have come out too low. Seropositivity was recorded at baseline in only six AZD1222 recipients.

TCRdb's table, derived via immunoSEQ multiplex PCR, lists solely in-frame clones and lacks some. The sample includes about 83,000 clones, more than 70% of them seen just once. The CDR3 sequence is 16 residues long. Looked up from germline, CDR1 is SGHNT and CDR2 is YYREEE (reference sequence). The V segment lost 4 bases and the J segment 2 bases; nucleotides outside the gene matches: 8. Sequencing used peripheral blood, obtained on day 0 of AZD1222 vaccination. The gene calls are TRBV5-4 and TRBJ2-1, with 8 bases identical to TRBD2. The source is an adult in good health. The CDR3 protein is CASSLWRGETYNEQFF. The CDR3 DNA sequence: TGTGCCAGCAGCCTCTGGCGGGGGGAGACCTACAATGAGCAGTTCTTC.